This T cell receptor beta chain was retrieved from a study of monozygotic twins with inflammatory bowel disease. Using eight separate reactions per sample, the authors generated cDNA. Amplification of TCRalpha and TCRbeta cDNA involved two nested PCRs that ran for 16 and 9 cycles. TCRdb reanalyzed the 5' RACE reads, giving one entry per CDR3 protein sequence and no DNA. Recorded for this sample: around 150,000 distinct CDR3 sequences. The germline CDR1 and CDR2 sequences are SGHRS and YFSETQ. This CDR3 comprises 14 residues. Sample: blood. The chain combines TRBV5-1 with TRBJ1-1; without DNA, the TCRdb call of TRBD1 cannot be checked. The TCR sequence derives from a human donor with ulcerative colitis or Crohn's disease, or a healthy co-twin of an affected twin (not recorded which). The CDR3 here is CASSNGAGDTEAFF.